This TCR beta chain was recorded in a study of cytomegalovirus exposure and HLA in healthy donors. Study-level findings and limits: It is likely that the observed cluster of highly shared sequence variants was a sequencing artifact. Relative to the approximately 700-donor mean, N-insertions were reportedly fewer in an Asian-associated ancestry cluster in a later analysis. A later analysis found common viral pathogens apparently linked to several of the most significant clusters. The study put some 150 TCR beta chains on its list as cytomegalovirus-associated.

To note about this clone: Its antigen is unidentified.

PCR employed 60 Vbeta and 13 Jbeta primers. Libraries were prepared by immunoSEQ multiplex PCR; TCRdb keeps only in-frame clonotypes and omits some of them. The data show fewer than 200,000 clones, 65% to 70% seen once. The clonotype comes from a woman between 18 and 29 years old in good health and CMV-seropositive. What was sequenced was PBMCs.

The DNA for the CDR3 is TGTGCCAGCAGCCCCGGACTAGCGGGAAGGTACGAGCAGTACTTC. Protein sequence: CASSPGLAGRYEQYF. The genes are TRBV11-2 and TRBJ2-7, with TRBD2 matching over 12 bases. The length of the CDR3 is 15 residues. Germline values: CDR1 SGHAT, CDR2 FQNNGV. Trimming at V came to 5 bases and at J to 4 bases, leaving 6 bases not matched to a gene.